What follows are 7 T cell receptor beta chains derived from one specimen sequenced in a study of beta chain features in type 1 diabetes (dated by TCRdb to the late 2010s). Receptor amplification or capture employed the immunoSEQ multiplex PCR assay. All of the isolated RNA was reverse transcribed with the High Capacity cDNA Reverse Transcription Kit, so expressed TCRB transcripts were sequenced. Entries here come from immuneACCESS through TCRdb and include only in-frame sequences with V and J called. Some clones fail to appear in such tables; in the studies checked, an unresolved V gene covers under half of the shortfall, and the cause of the remainder is unknown. This sample has under 800,000 clones in its table, and roughly a sixth of those were observed once. The ten largest make up 0.09% to 0.095% of the sample. The material sequenced was naive CD4+ T cells from blood. According to the study, the label for this sample's cell subset or site signals: true naive CD4+ T cells. The receptors come from a man aged 18-30 years in good health.

The chain has TRBV5-4 and TRBJ2-7; a possible D gene is TRBD2 (5 bases). This CDR3 region has 15 residues. The germline V and J ends were trimmed by 0 bases and 2 bases, with 12 bases remaining between them. Per the germline V gene, CDR1 is SGHNT and CDR2 is YYREEE (reference sequence). As DNA, the CDR3 is TGTGCCAGCAGCTTGGTCGGTAGCGACCCCTACGAGCAGTACTTC. Its translation: CASSLVGSDPYEQYF.

This clone showed up just a few times. The V gene is TRBV6-5, the J gene TRBJ2-7, with D possibly TRBD2 on 7 matching bases. CDR3 length: 16 residues. Trimming shortened V by 0 bases and J by 3 bases, and 15 bases separated the two germline ends. CDR1 and CDR2 from the germline V gene are MNHEY and SVGAGI. The CDR3 nucleotides read TGTGCCAGCAGTTACTCGACGGGGGGCTCCGGCTACGAGCAGTACTTC. It specifies CASSYSTGGSGYEQYF.

This sequence joins TRBV7-2 and TRBJ2-1; D unresolved. The CDR3 extends over 13 amino acids. The germline V gene has CDR1 SGHTA and CDR2 FQGNSA. V was trimmed by 5 bases and J by 4 bases, leaving 9 bases between them. This chain's CDR3 is CASSHGSYNEQFF. As DNA, the CDR3 is TGTGCCAGCAGCCACGGATCGTACAATGAGCAGTTCTTC. Together with reference TRBV7-2 and TRBJ2-1, the CDR3 gives the full variable domain: GAGVSQSPSNKVTEKGKDVELRCDPISGHTALYWYRQSLGQGLEFLIYFQGNSAPDKSGLPSDRFSAERTGGSVSTLTIQRTQQEDSAVYLCASSHGSYNEQFFGPGTRLTVL.

This clone was observed a few times. The chain employs TRBV18 and TRBJ1-2; 7 bases are shared with TRBD1. Germline assignment: CDR1 KGHSH and CDR2 LQKENI. The CDR3 covers 15 residues. Losses at the gene ends were 3 bases for V and 2 bases for J; bases not matched to a gene: 6. The CDR3 DNA is TGTGCCAGCTCACCGAAGGGGGACAGCAACTATGGCTACACCTTC. Protein product: CASSPKGDSNYGYTF.

V and J are TRBV25-1 and TRBJ1-2, with 8 bases identical to TRBD1. V gave up 8 bases and J gave up 8 bases; unmatched junction bases: 10. Germline V gene lookup returns CDR1 MGHDK and CDR2 SYGVNS. This CDR3 has 13 residues. Here the CDR3 reads CASRNQGASGYTF. DNA of the CDR3: TGTGCCAGCCGCAATCAGGGGGCGAGCGGCTACACCTTC.

This CDR3 is CASSWTGAKNTEAFF. The CDR3, as DNA: TGTGCCAGCAGCTGGACAGGGGCGAAGAACACTGAAGCTTTCTTT. The chain recombines TRBV11-3 with TRBJ1-1, with 9 bases matching TRBD1. V shed 4 bases and J 1 base; nucleotides not matched to a gene: 4. CDR3 length equals 15 residues. CDR1 and CDR2 from the germline V gene are SGHNT and YENEEA.

This clone was counted between two and nine times. This chain uses TRBV18 with TRBJ2-3, with 9 bases that match TRBD1. Unmatched junction bases numbered 5, after V lost 4 bases and J lost 3 bases. In germline, CDR1 is KGHSH, CDR2 LQKENI. The CDR3 has 15 residues. CDR3 amino acids: CASSLGTGKTDTQYF. CDR3 coding DNA: TGTGCCAGCTCACTGGGGACAGGGAAAACAGATACGCAGTATTTT.